This T cell receptor (beta chain) is from a study of blood T cell repertoires in COVID-19. Study as a whole: Recovered status applied to Cohort 3 donors who had two consecutive negative PCRs. It also applied to those with clearance or with symptom resolution. The analysed material was cDNA or gDNA that came from T cells, B-cell-depleted T cells, or PBMCs.

Allocation to cohorts depended on clinical history reported by the participants. This CDR3 contains 19 residues. CDR1 LGHNA and CDR2 YNFKEQ come from the germline V gene. J lost 9 bases, V lost 4 bases, and 21 bases had no gene match. Data came from immunoSEQ multiplex PCR; TCRdb stores just in-frame clones and leaves some out. The data contain fewer than 250,000 clones, around 90% of them seen just once; the ten biggest clones take up around 7%. The chain is built from TRBV4-2 and TRBJ2-1, with TRBD2 matching 10 bases. Sequencing was done on a sample of PBMCs or T cells enriched from blood (not recorded which). This receptor was taken from a man under 40 in a cohort exposed to, infected with or recovered from COVID-19 (not recorded which). The CDR3 sequence: CASSLITPGLALRLGEQFF. Written as DNA, the CDR3 is TGTGCCAGCAGCCTAATAACACCGGGACTAGCGCTCCGCTTAGGTGAGCAGTTCTTC.